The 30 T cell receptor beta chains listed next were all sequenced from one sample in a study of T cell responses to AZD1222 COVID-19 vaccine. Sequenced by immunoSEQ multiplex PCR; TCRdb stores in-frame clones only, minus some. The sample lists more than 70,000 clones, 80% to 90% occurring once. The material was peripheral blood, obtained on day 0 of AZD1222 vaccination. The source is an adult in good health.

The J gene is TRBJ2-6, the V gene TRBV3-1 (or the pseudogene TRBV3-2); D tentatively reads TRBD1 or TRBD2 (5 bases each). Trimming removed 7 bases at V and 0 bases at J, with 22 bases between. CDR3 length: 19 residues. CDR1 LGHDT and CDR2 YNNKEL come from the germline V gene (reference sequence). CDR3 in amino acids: CASKPSSGQKYSGANVLTF. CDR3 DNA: TGTGCCAGCAAACCCTCGAGCGGACAAAAATACTCTGGGGCCAACGTCCTGACTTTC.

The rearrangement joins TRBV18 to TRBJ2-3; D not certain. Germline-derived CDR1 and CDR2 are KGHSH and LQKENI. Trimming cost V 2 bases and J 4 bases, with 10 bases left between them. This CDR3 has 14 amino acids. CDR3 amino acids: CASSPDSVSDTQYF. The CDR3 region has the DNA TGTGCCAGCTCACCAGATTCTGTTTCAGATACGCAGTATTTT.

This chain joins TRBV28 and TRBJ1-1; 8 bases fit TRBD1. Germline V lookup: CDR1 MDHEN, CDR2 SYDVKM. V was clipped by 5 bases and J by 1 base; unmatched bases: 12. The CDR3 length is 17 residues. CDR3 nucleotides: TGTGCCAGCAGTACTCCCGGGACAGGTGGAAAGAACACTGAAGCTTTCTTT. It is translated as CASSTPGTGGKNTEAFF.

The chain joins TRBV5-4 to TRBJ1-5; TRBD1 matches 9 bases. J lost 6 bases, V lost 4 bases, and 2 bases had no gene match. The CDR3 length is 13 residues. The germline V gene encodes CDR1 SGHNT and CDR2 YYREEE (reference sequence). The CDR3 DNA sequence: TGTGCCAGCAGCCAGGACAGGGGTCAGCCCCAGCATTTT. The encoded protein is CASSQDRGQPQHF.

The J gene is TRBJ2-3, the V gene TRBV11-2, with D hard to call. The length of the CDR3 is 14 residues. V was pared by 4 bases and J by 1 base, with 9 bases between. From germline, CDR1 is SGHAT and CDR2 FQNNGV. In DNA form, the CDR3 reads TGTGCCAGCAGCTCGGTGGGCGGCACAGATACGCAGTATTTT. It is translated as CASSSVGGTDTQYF.

The CDR3 region has the DNA TGTGCCAGCTCCCAGGGGTTAGAAGAGACCCAGTACTTC. Translation: CASSQGLEETQYF. The rearrangement links TRBV18 to TRBJ2-5, with a tentative D call TRBD1 (6 bases). This CDR3 comprises 13 residues. The germline V and J ends were trimmed by 6 bases and 3 bases, with 11 bases remaining between them. Germline CDR1 is KGHSH and CDR2 is LQKENI.

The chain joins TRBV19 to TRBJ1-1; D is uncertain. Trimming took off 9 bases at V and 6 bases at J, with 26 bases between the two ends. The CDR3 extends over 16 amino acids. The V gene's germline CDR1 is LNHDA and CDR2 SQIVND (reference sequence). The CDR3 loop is CASHSGRGGLGSEAFF. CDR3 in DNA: TGTGCCAGCCACAGCGGCCGAGGTGGGTTGGGGTCTGAAGCTTTCTTT.

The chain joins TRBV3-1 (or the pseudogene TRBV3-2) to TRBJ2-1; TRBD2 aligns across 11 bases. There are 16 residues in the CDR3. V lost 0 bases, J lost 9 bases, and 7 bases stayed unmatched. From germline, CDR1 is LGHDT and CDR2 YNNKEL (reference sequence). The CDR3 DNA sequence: TGTGCCAGCAGCCAAGATTGTACTAGCGGGAGTTGTGAGCAGTTCTTC. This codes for CASSQDCTSGSCEQFF.

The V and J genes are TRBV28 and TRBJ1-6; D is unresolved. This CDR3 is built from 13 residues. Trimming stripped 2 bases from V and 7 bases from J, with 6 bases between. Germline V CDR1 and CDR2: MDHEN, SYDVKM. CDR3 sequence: CASSLTNNSPLHF. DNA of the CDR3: TGTGCCAGCAGTTTAACTAACAATTCACCCCTCCACTTT.

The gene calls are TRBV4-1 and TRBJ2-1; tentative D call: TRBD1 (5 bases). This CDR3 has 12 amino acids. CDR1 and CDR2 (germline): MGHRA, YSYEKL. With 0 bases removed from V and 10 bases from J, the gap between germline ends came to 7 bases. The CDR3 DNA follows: TGCGCCAGCAGCCAAGACAGGGAAGAGCAGTTCTTC. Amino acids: CASSQDREEQFF.

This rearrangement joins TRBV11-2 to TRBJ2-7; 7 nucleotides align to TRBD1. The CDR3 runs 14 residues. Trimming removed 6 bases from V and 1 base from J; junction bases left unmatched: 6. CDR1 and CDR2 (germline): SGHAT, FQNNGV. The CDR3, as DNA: TGTGCCAGCAGTCCACAGGGGTGGTCCTACGAGCAGTACTTC. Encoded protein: CASSPQGWSYEQYF.

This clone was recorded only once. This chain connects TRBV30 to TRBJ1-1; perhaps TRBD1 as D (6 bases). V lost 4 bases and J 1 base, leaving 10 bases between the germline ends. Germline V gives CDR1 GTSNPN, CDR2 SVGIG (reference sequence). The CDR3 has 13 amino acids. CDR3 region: CAWNREGNTEAFF. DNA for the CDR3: TGTGCCTGGAACAGGGAAGGGAACACTGAAGCTTTCTTT.

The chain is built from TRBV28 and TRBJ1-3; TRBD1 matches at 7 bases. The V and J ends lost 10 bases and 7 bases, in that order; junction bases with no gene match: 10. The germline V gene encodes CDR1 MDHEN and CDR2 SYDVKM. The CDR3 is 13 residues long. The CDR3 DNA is TGTGCCACCAAGAGATCAGGGGGGAACACCATATATTTT. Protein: CATKRSGGNTIYF.

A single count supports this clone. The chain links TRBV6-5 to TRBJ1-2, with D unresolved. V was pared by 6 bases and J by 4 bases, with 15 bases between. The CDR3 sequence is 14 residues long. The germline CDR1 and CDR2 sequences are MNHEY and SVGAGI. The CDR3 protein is CASRPTVWSYGYTF. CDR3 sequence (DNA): TGTGCCAGCAGACCTACCGTCTGGAGCTATGGCTACACCTTC.

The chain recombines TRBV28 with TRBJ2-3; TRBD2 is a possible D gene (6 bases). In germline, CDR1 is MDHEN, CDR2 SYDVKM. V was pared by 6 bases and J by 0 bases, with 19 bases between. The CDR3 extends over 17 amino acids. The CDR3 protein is CASRTETGLHSTDTQYF. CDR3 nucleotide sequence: TGTGCCAGCAGGACCGAAACCGGACTACATAGCACAGATACGCAGTATTTT.

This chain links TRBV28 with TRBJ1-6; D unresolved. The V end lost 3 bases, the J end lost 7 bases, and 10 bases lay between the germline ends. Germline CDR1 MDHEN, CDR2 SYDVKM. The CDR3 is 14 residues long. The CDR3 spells CASSFRRDNSPLHF. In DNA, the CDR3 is TGTGCCAGCAGTTTCCGGAGAGACAATTCACCCCTCCACTTT.

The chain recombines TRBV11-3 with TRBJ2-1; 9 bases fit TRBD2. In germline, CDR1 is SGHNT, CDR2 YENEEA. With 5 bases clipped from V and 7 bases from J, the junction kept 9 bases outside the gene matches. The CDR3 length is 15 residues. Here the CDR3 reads CASSPGSGSRNEQFF. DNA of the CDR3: TGTGCCAGCAGCCCAGGTAGCGGGAGTAGGAATGAGCAGTTCTTC.

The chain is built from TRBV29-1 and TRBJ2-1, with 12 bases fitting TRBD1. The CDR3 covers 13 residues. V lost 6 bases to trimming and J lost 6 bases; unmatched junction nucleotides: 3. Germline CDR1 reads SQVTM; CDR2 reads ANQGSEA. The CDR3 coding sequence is TGCAGCGTGGGACAGGGGGCGCCCAATGAGCAGTTCTTC. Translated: CSVGQGAPNEQFF.

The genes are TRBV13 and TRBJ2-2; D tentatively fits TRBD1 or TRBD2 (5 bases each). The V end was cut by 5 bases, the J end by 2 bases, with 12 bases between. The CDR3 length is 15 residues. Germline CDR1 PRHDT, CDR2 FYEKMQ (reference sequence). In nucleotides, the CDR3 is TGTGCCAGCAGCAGGGACCCCCCAAACACCGGGGAGCTGTTTTTT. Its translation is CASSRDPPNTGELFF.

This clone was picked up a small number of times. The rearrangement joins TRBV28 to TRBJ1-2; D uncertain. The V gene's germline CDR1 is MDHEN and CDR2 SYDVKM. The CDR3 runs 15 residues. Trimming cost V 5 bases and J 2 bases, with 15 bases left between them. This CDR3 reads CASSPLGGRNYGYTF. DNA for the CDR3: TGTGCCAGCAGTCCCCTGGGAGGGAGGAACTATGGCTACACCTTC.

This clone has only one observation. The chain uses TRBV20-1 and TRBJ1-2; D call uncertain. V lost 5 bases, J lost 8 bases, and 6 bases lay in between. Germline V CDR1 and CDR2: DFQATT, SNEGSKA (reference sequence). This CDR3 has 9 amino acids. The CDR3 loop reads CSAAGGYTF. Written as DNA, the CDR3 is TGCAGTGCTGCGGGGGGCTACACCTTC.

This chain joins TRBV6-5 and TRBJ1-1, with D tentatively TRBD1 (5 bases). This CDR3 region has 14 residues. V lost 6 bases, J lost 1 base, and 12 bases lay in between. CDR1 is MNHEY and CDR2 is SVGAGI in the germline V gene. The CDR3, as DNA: TGTGCCAGCAGCCCGGGACGGGGGAACACTGAAGCTTTCTTT. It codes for CASSPGRGNTEAFF.

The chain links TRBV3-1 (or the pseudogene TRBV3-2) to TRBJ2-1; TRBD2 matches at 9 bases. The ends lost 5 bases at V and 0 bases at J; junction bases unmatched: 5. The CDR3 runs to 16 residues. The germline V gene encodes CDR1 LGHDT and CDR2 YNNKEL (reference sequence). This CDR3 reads CASSGTSRRSYNEQFF. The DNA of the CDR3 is TGTGCCAGCAGCGGGACTAGCAGACGCTCCTACAATGAGCAGTTCTTC.

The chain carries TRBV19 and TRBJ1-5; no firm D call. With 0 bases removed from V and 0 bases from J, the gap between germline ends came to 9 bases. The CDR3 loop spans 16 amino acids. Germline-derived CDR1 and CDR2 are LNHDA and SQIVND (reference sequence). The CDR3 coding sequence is TGTGCCAGTAGTATAGATCCCGGTTATAGCAATCAGCCCCAGCATTTT. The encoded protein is CASSIDPGYSNQPQHF.

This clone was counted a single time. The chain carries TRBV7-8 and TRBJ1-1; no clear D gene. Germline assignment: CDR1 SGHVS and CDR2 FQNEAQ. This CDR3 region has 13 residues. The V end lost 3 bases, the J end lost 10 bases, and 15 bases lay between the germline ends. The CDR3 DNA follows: TGTGCCAGCAGCTTCGGGCCGCGGGCTGGAGCTTTCTTT. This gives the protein CASSFGPRAGAFF.

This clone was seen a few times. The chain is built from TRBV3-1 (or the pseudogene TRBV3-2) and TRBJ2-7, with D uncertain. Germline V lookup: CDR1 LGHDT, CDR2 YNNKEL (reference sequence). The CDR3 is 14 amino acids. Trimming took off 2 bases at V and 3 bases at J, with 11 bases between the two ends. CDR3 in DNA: TGTGCCAGCAGCCAATGGGATTATGACTACGAGCAGTACTTC. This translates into CASSQWDYDYEQYF.

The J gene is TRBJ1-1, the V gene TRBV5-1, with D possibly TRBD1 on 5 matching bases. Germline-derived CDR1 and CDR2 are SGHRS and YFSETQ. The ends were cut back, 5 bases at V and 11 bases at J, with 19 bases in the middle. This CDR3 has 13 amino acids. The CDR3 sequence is CASRDFQRGVAFF. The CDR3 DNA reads TGCGCCAGCAGGGATTTCCAGAGGGGTGTCGCTTTCTTT. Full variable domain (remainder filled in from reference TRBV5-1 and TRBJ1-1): KAGVTQTPRYLIKTRGQQVTLSCSPISGHRSVSWYQQTPGQGLQFLFEYFSETQRNKGNFPGRFSGRQFSNSRSEMNVSTLELGDSALYLCASRDFQRGVAFFGQGTRLTVV.

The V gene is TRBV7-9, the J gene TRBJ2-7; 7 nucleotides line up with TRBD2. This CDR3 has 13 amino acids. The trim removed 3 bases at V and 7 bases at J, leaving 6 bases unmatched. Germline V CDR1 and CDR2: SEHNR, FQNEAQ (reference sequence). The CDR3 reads CASSFAGEREQYF. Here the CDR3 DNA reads TGTGCCAGCAGCTTTGCGGGAGAGCGGGAGCAGTACTTC.

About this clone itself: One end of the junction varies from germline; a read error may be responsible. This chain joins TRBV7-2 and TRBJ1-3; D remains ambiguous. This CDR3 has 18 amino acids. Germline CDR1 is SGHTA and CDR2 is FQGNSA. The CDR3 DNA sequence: TGTGCCAGCAGCTTAGGGTCGGGATTCCTCGCGGCTGGGAACACCATATATTTT. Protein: CASSLGSGFLAAGNTIYF.

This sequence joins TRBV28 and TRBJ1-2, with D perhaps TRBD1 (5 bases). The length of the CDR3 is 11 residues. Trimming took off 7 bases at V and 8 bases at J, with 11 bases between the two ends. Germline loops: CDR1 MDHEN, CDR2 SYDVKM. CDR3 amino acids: CASTGVEGYTF. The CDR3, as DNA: TGTGCCAGCACGGGGGTAGAGGGCTACACCTTC.